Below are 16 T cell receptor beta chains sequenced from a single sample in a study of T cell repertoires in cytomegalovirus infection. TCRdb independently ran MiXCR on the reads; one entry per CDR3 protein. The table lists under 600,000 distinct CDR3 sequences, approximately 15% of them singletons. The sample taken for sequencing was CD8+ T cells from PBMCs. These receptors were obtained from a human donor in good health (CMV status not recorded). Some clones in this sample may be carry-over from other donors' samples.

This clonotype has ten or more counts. CDR3 protein: CASSHSLADYSYEQYF. CDR3 coding DNA: TGTGCCAGCAGCCATTCGCTAGCGGACTACTCCTACGAGCAGTACTTC. The chain links TRBV5-6 to TRBJ2-7; TRBD2 matches at 7 bases. Trimming took 4 bases from V and 0 from J; bases not matched to a gene: 10. The CDR3 is made up of 16 amino acids. Germline V CDR1 and CDR2: SGHDT, YYEEEE.

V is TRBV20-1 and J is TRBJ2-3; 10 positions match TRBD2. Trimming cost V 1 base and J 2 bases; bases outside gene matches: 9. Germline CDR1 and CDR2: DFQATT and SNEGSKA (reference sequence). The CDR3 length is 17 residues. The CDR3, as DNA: TGCAGTGCTAGAGTTGACGGACTAGCGGAGATCACAGATACGCAGTATTTT. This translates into CSARVDGLAEITDTQYF.

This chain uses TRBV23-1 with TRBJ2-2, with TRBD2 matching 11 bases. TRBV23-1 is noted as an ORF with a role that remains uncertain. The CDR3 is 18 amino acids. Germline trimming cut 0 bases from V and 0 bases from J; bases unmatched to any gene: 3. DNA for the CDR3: TGCGCCAGCAGTCAATCAGCTAGCGGGAGGTCGAACACCGGGGAGCTGTTTTTT. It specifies CASSQSASGRSNTGELFF.

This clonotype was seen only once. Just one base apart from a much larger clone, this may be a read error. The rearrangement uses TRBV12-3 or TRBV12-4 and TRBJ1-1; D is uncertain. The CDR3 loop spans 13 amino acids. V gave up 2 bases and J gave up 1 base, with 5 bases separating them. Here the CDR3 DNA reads TGTGCCAGCAGTTTACACAAGAACACTGAAGCTTTCTTT. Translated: CASSLHKNTEAFF.

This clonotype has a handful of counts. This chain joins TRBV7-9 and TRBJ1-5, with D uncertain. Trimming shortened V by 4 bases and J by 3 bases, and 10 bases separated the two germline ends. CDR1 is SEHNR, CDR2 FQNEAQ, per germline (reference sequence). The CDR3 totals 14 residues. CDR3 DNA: TGTGCCAGCAGCTCGACCCTGATCAATCAGCCCCAGCATTTT. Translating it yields CASSSTLINQPQHF.

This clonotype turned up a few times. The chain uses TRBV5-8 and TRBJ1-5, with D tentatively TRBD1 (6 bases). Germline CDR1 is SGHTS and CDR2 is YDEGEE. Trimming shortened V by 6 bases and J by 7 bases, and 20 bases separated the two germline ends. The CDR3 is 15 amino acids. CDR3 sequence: CASTESEGGRQPQHF. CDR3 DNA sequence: TGTGCCAGCACCGAATCGGAAGGGGGACGGCAGCCCCAGCATTTT.

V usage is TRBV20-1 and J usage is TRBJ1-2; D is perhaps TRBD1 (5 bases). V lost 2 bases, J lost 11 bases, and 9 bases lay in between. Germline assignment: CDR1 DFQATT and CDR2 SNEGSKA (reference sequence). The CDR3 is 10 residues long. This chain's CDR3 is CSARQGIYTF. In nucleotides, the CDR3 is TGCAGTGCTAGACAGGGAATATACACCTTC.

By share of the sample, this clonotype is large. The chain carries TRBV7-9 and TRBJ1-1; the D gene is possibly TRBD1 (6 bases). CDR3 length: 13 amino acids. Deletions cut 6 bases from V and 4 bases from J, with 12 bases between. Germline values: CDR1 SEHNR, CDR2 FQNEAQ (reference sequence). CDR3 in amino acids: CASRGGSATEAFF. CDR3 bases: TGTGCCAGCAGAGGGGGGTCGGCCACTGAAGCTTTCTTT.

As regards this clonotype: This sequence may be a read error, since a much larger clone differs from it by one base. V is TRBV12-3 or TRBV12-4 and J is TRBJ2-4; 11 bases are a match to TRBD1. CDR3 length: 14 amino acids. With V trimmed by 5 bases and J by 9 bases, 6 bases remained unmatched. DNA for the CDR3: TGTGCCAGCAGTCCGGGACAGGGGGAAGTCATTCAGTACTTC. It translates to CASSPGQGEVIQYF.

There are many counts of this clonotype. The chain's CDR3 is CASSQDRGLAEKLFF. The CDR3 nucleotides are TGTGCCAGCAGCCAAGATAGAGGGTTGGCTGAAAAACTGTTTTTT. The rearrangement links TRBV4-2 to TRBJ1-4; no clear D gene. Trimming took 0 bases from V and 7 from J, leaving 12 bases between them. Germline V gene lookup returns CDR1 LGHNA and CDR2 YNFKEQ. This CDR3 spans 15 amino acids.

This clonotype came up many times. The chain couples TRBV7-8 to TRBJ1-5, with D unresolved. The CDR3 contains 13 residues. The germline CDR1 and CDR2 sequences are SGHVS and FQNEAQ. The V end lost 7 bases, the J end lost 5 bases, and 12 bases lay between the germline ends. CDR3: CASTHIGDQPQHF. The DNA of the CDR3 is TGTGCCAGCACCCATATTGGCGATCAGCCCCAGCATTTT.

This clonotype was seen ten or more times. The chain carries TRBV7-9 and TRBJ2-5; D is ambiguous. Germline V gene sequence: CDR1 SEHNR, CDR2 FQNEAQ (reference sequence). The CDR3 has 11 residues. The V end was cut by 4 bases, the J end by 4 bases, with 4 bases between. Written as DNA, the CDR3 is TGTGCCAGCAGCTCGATAGAGACCCAGTACTTC. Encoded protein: CASSSIETQYF.

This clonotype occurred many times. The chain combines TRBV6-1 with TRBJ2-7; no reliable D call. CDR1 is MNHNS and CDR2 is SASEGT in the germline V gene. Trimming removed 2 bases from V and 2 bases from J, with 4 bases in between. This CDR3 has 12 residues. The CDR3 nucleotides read TGTGCCAGCAGTGAAAGGGCCTACGAGCAGTACTTC. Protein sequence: CASSERAYEQYF.

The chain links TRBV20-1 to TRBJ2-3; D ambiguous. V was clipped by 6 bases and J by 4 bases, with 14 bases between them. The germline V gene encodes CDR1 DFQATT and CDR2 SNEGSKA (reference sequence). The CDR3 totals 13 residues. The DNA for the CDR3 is TGCAGTGCCAAAGTGGGGATGGCAGATACGCAGTATTTT. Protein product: CSAKVGMADTQYF.

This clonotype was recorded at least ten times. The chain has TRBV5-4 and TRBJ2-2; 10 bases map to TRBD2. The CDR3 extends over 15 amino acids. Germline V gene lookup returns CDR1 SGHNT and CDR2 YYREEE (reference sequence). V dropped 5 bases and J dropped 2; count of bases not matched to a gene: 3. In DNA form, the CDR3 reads TGTGCCAGCAGGGGGACTAGCGATAACACCGGGGAGCTGTTTTTT. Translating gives CASRGTSDNTGELFF.

The CDR3 sequence is CASSLGGLGGTALHF. CDR3 nucleotides: TGCGCCAGCAGCTTAGGCGGTCTCGGGGGGACAGCCCTCCACTTT. V usage is TRBV5-1 and J usage is TRBJ1-6; 7 nucleotides line up with TRBD1. Germline V CDR1 and CDR2: SGHRS, YFSETQ. This CDR3 region has 15 residues. J gave up 14 bases and V 2 bases, and 13 bases lay outside the gene matches.